This T cell receptor (beta chain) came from a study of blood T cell repertoires in COVID-19. Germline CDR1 SGHAT, CDR2 FQNNGV. V shed 5 bases and J shed 4 bases, with 10 bases lying between them. The CDR3 spans 13 residues. Libraries were prepared by immunoSEQ multiplex PCR; TCRdb keeps only in-frame clonotypes and omits some of them. In the table there are over 250,000 clones, roughly 91% of which are singletons. Participant age was roughly 18 to 90 years, and participants resided in about 25 US areas. Clinical histories supplied by participants themselves formed the basis of cohort assignment. The chain links TRBV11-2 to TRBJ2-3, with D unresolved. Sequencing input: PBMCs or T cells enriched from blood (not recorded which). The receptor was derived from a woman aged 60 to 75 in a cohort exposed to, infected with or recovered from COVID-19 (not recorded which). The CDR3 loop reads CASSPRKSDTQYF. The CDR3 DNA reads TGTGCCAGCAGCCCGCGGAAGTCAGATACGCAGTATTTT.